The TCR beta chain under discussion was sequenced for a study of blood T cell repertoires in COVID-19. Membership in each cohort depended on participant-reported clinical history. The protocol was immunoSEQ multiplex PCR, while the TCRdb copy is restricted to in-frame clones and leaves out a portion. The table lists about 290,000 clones, around 90% of them singletons, with about 1.8% in the top ten. Germline V gene data show CDR1 as SGHTS and CDR2 as YDEGEE. After removal of 0 bases from V and 11 bases from J, the junction contained 4 bases not matched to a gene. The CDR3 contains 12 residues. This TCR was sampled from a woman aged 40 to 49 who had recovered from COVID-19. The rearrangement links TRBV5-8 to TRBJ1-1; 7 bases align to TRBD1. The material sequenced was PBMCs or T cells enriched from blood (not recorded which). The chain's CDR3 is CASSLVGGLAFF. In DNA form, the CDR3 reads TGTGCCAGCAGCTTGGTAGGGGGCCTGGCTTTCTTT.